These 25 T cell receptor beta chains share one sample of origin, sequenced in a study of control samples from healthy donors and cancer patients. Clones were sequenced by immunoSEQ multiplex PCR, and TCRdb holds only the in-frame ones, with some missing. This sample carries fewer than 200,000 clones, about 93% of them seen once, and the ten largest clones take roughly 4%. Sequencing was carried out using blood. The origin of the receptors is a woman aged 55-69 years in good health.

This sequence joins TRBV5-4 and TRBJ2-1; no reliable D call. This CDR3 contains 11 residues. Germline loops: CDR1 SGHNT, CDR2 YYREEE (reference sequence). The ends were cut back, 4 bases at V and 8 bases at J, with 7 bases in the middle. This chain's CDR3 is CASSRRDEQFF. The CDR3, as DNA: TGTGCCAGCAGCCGACGGGATGAGCAGTTCTTC.

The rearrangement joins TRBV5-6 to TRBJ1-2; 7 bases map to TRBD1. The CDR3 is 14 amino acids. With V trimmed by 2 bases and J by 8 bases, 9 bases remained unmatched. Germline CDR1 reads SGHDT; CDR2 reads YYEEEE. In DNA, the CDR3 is TGTGCCAGCAGCTTTGTACAGGGGAATATGGGCTACACCTTC. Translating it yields CASSFVQGNMGYTF.

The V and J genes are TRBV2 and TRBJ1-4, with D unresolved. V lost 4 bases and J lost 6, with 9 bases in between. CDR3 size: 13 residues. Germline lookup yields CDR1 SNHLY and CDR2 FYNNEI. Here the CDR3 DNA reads TGTGCCAGCAGTGTGATCGTATATGAAAAACTGTTTTTT. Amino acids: CASSVIVYEKLFF. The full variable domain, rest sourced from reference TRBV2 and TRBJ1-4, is EPEVTQTPSHQVTQMGQEVILRCVPISNHLYFYWYRQILGQKVEFLVSFYNNEISEKSEIFDDQFSVERPDGSNFTLKIRSTKLEDSAMYFCASSVIVYEKLFFGSGTQLSVL.

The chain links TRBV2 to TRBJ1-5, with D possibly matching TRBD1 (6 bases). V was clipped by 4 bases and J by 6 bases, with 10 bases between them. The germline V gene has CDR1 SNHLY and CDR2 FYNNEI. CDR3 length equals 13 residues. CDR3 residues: CASSVSGVQPQHF. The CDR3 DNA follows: TGTGCCAGCAGTGTCTCAGGGGTTCAGCCCCAGCATTTT. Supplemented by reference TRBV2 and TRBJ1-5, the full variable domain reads EPEVTQTPSHQVTQMGQEVILRCVPISNHLYFYWYRQILGQKVEFLVSFYNNEISEKSEIFDDQFSVERPDGSNFTLKIRSTKLEDSAMYFCASSVSGVQPQHFGDGTRLSIL.

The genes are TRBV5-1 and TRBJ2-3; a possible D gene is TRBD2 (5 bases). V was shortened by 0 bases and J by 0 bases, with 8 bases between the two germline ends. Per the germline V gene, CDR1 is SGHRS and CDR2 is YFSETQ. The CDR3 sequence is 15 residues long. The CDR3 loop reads CASSLEGRSTDTQYF. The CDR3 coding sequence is TGCGCCAGCAGCTTGGAAGGGAGAAGCACAGATACGCAGTATTTT.

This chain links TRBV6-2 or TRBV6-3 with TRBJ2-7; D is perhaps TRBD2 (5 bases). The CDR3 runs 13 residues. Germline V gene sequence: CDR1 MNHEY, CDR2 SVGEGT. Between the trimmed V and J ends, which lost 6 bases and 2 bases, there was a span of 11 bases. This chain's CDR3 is CASSQTGTYEQYF. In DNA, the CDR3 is TGTGCCAGCAGCCAAACCGGGACCTACGAGCAGTACTTC.

CDR3 loop: CASSLVAGLNTEAFF. CDR3 DNA: TGTGCCAGCAGTTTAGTGGCAGGGTTGAACACTGAAGCTTTCTTT. The gene calls are TRBV27 and TRBJ1-1; D might be TRBD1 (5 bases). Looked up from germline, CDR1 is MNHEY and CDR2 is SMNVEV (reference sequence). Trimming took off 2 bases at V and 0 bases at J, with 10 bases between the two ends. This CDR3 is 15 amino acids long.

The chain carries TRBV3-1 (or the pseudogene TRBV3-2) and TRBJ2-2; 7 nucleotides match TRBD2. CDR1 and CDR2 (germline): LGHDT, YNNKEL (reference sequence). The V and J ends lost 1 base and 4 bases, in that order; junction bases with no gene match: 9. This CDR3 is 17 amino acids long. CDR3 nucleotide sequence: TGTGCCAGCAGCCAAGGTCCAAGCGGGGCCTCCACCGGGGAGCTGTTTTTT. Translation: CASSQGPSGASTGELFF.

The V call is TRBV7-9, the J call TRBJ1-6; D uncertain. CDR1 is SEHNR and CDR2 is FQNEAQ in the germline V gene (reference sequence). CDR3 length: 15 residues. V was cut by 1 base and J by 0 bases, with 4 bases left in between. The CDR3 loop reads CASSLGDSYNSPLHF. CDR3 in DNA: TGTGCCAGCAGCTTAGGGGACTCCTATAATTCACCCCTCCACTTT. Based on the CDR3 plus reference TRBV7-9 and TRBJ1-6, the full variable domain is DTGVSQNPRHKITKRGQNVTFRCDPISEHNRLYWYRQTLGQGPEFLTYFQNEAQLEKSRLLSDRFSAERPKGSFSTLEIQRTEQGDSAMYLCASSLGDSYNSPLHFGNGTRLTVT.

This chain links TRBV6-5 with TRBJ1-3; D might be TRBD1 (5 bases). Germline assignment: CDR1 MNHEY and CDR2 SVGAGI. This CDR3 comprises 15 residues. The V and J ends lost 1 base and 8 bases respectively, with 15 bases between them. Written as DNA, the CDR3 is TGTGCCAGCAGTTACTTTGGCTTAGGAGGGGACACCATATATTTT. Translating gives CASSYFGLGGDTIYF.

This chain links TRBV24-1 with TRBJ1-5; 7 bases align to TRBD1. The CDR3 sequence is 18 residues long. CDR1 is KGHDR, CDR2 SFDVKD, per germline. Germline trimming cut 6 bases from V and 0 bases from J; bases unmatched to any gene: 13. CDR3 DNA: TGTGCCACCAGTCGTTGGGACAGTGGTCCCTTTAGCAATCAGCCCCAGCATTTT. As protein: CATSRWDSGPFSNQPQHF.

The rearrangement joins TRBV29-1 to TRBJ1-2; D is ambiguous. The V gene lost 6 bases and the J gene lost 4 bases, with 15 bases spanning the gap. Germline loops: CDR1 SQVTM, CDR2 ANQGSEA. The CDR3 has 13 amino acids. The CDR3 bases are TGCAGCGTCGGAGGATTAAGCTCCTATGGCTACACCTTC. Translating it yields CSVGGLSSYGYTF.

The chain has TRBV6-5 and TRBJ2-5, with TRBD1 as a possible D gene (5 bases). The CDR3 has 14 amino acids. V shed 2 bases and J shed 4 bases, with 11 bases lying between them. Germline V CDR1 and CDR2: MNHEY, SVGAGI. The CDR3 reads CASSYGANRETQYF. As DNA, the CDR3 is TGTGCCAGCAGTTACGGGGCCAACCGAGAGACCCAGTACTTC.

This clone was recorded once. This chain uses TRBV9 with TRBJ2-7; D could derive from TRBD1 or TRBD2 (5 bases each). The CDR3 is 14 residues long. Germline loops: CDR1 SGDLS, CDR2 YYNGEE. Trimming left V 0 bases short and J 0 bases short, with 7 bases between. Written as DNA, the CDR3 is TGTGCCAGCAGCGTAGCCGGGACCTCCTACGAGCAGTACTTC. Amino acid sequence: CASSVAGTSYEQYF.

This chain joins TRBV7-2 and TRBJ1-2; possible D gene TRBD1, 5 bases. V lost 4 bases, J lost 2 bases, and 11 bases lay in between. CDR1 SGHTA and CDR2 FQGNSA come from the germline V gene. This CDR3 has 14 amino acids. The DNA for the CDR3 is TGTGCCAGCAGCTCCTACAGGAAGAACTATGGCTACACCTTC. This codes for CASSSYRKNYGYTF.

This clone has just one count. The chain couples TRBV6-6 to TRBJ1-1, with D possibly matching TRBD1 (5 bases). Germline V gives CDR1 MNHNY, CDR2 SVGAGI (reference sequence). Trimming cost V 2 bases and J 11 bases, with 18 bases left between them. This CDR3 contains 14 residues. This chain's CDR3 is CASSYAKEGIMAFF. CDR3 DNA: TGTGCCAGCAGTTACGCCAAGGAGGGGATAATGGCTTTCTTT.

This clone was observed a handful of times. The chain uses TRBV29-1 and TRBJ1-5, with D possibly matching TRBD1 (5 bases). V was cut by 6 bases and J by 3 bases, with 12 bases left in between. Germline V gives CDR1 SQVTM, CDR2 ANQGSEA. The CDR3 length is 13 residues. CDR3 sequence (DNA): TGCAGCGTCCGGGAGGGGTTCAATCAGCCCCAGCATTTT. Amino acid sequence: CSVREGFNQPQHF.

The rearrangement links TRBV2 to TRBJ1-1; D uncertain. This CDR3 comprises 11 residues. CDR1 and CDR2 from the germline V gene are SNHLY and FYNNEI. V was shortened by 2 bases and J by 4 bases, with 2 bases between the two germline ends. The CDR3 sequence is CASSEFTEAFF. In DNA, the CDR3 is TGTGCCAGCAGTGAATTCACTGAAGCTTTCTTT.

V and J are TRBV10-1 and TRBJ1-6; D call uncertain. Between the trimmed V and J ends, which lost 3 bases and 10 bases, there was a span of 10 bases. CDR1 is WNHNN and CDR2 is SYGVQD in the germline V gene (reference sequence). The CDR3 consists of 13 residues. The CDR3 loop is CASSDLPGSPLHF. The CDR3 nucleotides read TGCGCCAGCAGTGACCTCCCCGGCTCACCCCTCCACTTT.

Written as DNA, the CDR3 is TGTGCCAGCAGCTTATTGGGGAGGAGGGCTAATGAAAAACTGTTTTTT. This sequence encodes CASSLLGRRANEKLFF. The V gene is TRBV7-8, the J gene TRBJ1-4, with D unresolved. Trimming left V 2 bases short and J 3 bases short, with 13 bases between. The V gene's germline CDR1 is SGHVS and CDR2 FQNEAQ. The CDR3 spans 16 residues.

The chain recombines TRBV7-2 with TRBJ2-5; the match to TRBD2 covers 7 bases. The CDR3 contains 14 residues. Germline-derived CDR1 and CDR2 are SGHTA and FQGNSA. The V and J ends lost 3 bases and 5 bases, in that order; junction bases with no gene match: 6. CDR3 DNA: TGTGCCAGCAGCTTTAGCGGGTCTTGGGAGACCCAGTACTTC. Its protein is CASSFSGSWETQYF.

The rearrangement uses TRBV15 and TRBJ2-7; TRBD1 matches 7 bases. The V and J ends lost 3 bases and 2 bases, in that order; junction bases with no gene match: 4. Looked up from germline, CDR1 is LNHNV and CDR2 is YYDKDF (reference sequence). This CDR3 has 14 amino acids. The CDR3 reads CATSSGGTAYEQYF. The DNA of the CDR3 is TGTGCCACCAGCAGTGGTGGGACAGCCTACGAGCAGTACTTC.

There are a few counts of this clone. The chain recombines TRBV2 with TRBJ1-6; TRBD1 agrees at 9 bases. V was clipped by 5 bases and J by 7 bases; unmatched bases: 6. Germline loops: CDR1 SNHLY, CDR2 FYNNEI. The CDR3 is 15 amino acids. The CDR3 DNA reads TGTGCCAGCAGTCAAGACAGGGGGGAAAATTCACCCCTCCACTTT. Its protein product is CASSQDRGENSPLHF. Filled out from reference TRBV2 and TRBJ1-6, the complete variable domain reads EPEVTQTPSHQVTQMGQEVILRCVPISNHLYFYWYRQILGQKVEFLVSFYNNEISEKSEIFDDQFSVERPDGSNFTLKIRSTKLEDSAMYFCASSQDRGENSPLHFGNGTRLTVT.

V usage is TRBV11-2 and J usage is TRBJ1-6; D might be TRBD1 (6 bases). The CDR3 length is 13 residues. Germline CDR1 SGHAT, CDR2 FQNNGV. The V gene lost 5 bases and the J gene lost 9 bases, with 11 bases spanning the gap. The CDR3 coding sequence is TGTGCCAGCAGCCCGGACAGCACTTCACCCCTCCACTTT. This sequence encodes CASSPDSTSPLHF. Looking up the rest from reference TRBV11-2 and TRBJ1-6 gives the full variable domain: EAGVAQSPRYKIIEKRQSVAFWCNPISGHATLYWYQQILGQGPKLLIQFQNNGVVDDSQLPKDRFSAERLKGVDSTLKIQPAKLEDSAVYLCASSPDSTSPLHFGNGTRLTVT.

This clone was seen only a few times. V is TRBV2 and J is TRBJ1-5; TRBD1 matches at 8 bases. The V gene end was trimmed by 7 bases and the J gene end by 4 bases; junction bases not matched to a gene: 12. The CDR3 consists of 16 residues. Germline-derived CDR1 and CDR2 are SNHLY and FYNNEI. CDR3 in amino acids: CASTDRVGSSNQPQHF. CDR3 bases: TGTGCCAGCACGGACAGGGTGGGTTCTAGTAATCAGCCCCAGCATTTT.